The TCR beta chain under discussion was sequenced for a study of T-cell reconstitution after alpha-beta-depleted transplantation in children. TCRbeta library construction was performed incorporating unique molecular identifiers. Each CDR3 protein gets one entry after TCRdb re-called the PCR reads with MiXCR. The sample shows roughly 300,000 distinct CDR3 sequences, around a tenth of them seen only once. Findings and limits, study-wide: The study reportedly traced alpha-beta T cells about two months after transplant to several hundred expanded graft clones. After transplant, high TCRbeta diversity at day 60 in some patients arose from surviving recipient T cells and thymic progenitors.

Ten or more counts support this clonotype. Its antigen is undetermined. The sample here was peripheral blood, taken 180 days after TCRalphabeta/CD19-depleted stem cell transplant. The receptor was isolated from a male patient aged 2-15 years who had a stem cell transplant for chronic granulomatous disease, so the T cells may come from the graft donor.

The CDR3 nucleotides are TGTGCCAGCAGTGGGAGCGGGAGTGTACGCGAGCAGTACTTC. Translation: CASSGSGSVREQYF. J is TRBJ2-7 and V is TRBV6-1; 8 bases agree with TRBD2. Trimming removed 4 bases from V and 6 bases from J; junction bases left unmatched: 8. The CDR3 contains 14 residues. CDR1 is MNHNS, CDR2 SASEGT, per germline.